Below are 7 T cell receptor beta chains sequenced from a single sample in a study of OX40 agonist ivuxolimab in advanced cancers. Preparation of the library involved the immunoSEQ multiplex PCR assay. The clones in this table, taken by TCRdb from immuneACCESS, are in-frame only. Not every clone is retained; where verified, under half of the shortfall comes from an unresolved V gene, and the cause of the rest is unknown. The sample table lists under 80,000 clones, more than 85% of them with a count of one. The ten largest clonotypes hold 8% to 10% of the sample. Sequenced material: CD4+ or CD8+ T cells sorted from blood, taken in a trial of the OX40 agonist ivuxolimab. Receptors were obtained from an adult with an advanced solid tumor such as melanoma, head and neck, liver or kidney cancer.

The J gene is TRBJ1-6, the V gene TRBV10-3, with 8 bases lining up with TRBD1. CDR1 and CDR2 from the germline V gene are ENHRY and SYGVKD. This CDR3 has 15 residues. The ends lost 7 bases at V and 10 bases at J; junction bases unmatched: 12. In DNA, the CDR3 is TGTGCCATCACTGAAGCCGGGACAGGCTTATCACCCCTCCACTTT. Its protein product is CAITEAGTGLSPLHF.

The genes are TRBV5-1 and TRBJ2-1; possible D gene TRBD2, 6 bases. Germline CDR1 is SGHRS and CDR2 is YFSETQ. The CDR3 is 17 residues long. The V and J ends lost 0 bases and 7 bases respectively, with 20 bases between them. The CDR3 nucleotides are TGCGCCAGCAGCTTGGAGGGGCGGGGTCTTCCAACTAATGAGCAGTTCTTC. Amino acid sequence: CASSLEGRGLPTNEQFF.

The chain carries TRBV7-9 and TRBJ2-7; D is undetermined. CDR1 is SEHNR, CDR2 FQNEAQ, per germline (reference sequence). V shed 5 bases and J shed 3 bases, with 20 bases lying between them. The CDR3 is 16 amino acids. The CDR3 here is CASSLPSRTSHYEQYF. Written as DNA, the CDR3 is TGTGCCAGCAGCCTCCCTTCACGCACCTCCCACTACGAGCAGTACTTC.

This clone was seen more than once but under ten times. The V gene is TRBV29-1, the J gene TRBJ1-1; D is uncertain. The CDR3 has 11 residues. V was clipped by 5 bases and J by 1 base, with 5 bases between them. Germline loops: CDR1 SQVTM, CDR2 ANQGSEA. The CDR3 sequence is CSVSSNTEAFF. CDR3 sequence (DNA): TGCAGCGTTTCATCGAACACTGAAGCTTTCTTT.

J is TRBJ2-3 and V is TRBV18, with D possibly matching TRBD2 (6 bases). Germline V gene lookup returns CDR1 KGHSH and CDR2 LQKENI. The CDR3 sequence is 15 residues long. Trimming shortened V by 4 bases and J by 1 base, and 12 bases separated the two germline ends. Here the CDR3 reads CASSQGPGGTDTQYF. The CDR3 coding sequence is TGTGCCAGCTCACAGGGGCCGGGGGGCACAGATACGCAGTATTTT.

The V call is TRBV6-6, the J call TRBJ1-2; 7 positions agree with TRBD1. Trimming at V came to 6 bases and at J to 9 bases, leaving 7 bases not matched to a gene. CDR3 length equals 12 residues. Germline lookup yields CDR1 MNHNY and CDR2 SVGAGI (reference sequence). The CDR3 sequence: CASSTDRTSYTF. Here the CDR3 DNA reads TGTGCCAGCAGCACGGACAGGACGAGCTACACCTTC.

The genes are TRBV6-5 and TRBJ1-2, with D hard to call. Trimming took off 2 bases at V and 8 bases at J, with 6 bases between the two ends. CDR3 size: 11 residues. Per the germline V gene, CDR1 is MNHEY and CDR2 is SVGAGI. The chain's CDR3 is CASSYVDGYTF. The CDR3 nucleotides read TGTGCCAGCAGTTACGTCGACGGCTACACCTTC.